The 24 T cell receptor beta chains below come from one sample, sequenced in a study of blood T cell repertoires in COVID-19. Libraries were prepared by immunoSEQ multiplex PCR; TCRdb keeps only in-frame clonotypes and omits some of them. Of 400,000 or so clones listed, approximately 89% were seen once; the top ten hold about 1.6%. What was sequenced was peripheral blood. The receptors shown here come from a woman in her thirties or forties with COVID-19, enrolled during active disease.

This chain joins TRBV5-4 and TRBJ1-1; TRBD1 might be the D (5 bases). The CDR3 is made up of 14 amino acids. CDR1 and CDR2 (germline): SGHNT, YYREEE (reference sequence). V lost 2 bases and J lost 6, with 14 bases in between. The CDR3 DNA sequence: TGTGCCAGCAGCTTTGCAAGGGGCGCCGCTGAAGCTTTCTTT. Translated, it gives CASSFARGAAEAFF.

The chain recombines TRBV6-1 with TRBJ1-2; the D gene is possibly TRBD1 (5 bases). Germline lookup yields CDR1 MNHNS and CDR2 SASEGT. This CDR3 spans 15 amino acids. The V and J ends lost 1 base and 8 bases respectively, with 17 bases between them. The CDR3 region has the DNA TGTGCCAGCAGTGAAGGGGTGTTAGGGGCGTTCGGCTACACCTTC. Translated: CASSEGVLGAFGYTF.

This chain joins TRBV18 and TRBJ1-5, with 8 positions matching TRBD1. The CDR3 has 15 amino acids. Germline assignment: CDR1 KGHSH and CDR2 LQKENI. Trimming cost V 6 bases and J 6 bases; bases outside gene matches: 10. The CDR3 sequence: CASSPPQGAGQPQHF. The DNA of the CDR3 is TGTGCCAGCTCTCCCCCGCAGGGGGCAGGTCAGCCCCAGCATTTT.

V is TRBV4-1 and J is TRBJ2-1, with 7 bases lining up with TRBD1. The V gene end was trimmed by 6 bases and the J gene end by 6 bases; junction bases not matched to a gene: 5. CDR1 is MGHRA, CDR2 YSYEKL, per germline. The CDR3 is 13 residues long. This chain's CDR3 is CASSPTGINEQFF. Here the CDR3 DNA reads TGCGCCAGCAGTCCGACAGGGATCAATGAGCAGTTCTTC.

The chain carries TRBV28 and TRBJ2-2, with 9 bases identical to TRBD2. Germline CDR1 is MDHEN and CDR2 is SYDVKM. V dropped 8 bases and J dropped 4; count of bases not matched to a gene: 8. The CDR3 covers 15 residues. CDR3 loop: CASPTSGRITGELFF. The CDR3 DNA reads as TGTGCCAGCCCGACTAGCGGACGAATCACCGGGGAGCTGTTTTTT.

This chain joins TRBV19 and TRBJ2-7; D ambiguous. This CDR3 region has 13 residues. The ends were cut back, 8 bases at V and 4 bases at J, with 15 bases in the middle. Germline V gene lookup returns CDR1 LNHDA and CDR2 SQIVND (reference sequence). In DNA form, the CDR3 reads TGTGCCAGTGCGGTGGCAGATGTTTACGAGCAGTACTTC. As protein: CASAVADVYEQYF.

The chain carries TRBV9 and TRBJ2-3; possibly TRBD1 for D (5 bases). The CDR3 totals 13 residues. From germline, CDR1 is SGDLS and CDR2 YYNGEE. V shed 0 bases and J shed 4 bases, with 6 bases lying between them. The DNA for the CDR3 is TGTGCCAGCAGCGTAGTAGGGGCAGATACGCAGTATTTT. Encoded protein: CASSVVGADTQYF.

CDR3 DNA: TGTGCCAGCAGTTCCTATACAGGGACCTACTATGGCTACACCTTC. As protein: CASSSYTGTYYGYTF. The J gene is TRBJ1-2, the V gene TRBV28, with D possibly being TRBD1 (6 bases). This CDR3 is 15 amino acids long. Trimming removed 4 bases from V and 3 bases from J, with 15 bases in between. Germline V gene data show CDR1 as MDHEN and CDR2 as SYDVKM.

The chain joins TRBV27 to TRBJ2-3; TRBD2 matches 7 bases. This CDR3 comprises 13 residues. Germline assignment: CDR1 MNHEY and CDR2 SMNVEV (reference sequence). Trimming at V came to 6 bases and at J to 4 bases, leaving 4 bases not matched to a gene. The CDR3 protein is CASRARGADTQYF. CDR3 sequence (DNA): TGTGCCAGCAGGGCTCGGGGGGCAGATACGCAGTATTTT.

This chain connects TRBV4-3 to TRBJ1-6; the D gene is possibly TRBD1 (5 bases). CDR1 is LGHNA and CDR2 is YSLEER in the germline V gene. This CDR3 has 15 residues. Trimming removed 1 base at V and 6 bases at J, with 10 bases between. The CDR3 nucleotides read TGCGCCAGCAGCCAAGTTCTACAGGCTAATTCACCCCTCCACTTT. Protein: CASSQVLQANSPLHF.

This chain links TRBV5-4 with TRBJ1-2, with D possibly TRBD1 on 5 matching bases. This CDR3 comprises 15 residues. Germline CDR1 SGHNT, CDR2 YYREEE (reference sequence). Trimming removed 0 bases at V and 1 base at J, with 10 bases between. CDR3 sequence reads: CASSLGRQSNYGYTF. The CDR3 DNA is TGTGCCAGCAGCTTGGGTCGACAGAGTAACTATGGCTACACCTTC.

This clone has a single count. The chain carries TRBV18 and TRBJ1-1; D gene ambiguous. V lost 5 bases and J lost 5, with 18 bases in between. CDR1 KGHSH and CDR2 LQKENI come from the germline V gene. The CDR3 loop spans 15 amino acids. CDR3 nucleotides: TGTGCCAGCTCAACGGACCCGGGAATTGGGACTGAAGCTTTCTTT. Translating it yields CASSTDPGIGTEAFF.

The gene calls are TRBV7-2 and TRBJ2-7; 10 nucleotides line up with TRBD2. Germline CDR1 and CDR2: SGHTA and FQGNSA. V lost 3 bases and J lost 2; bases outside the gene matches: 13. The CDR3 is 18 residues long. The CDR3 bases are TGTGCCAGCAGCTTGAACCCTAGCGGGGGAGGTGGGGCCTACGAGCAGTACTTC. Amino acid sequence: CASSLNPSGGGGAYEQYF.

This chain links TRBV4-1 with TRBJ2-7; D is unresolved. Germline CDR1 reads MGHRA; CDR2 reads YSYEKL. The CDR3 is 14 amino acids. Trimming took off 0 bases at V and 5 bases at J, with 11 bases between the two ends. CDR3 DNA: TGCGCCAGCAGCCAAGATAACAGTTTAGACGAGCAGTACTTC. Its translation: CASSQDNSLDEQYF.

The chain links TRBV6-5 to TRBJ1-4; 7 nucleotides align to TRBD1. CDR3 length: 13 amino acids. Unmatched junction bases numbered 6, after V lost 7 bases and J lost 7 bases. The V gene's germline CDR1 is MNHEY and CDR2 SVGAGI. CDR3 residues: CASTRQGGEKLFF. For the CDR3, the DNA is TGTGCCAGCACTCGGCAGGGGGGTGAAAAACTGTTTTTT.

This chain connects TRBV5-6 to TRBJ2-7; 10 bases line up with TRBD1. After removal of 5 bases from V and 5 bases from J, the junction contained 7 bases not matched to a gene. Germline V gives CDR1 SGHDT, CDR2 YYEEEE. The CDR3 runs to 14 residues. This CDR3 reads CASRPTGGVNEQYF. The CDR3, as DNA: TGTGCCAGCAGACCGACAGGGGGCGTCAACGAGCAGTACTTC.

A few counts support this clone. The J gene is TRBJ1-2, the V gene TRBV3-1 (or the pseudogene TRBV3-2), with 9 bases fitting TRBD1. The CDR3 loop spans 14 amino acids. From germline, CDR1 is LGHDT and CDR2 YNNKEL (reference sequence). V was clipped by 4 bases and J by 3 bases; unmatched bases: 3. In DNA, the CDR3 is TGTGCCAGCAGCCGGGACAGGGTCGACTATGGCTACACCTTC. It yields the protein CASSRDRVDYGYTF.

CDR3 region: CASSLVTGSSDTQYF. The CDR3 DNA sequence: TGCGCCAGCAGCTTGGTAACAGGGAGCTCAGATACGCAGTATTTT. The chain has TRBV5-1 and TRBJ2-3, with D possibly being TRBD1 (6 bases). The length of the CDR3 is 15 residues. CDR1 is SGHRS and CDR2 is YFSETQ in the germline V gene. Trimming took 0 bases from V and 4 from J, leaving 12 bases between them.

The CDR3 protein is CASRFGQDVNEKLFF. The DNA of the CDR3 is TGTGCCAGCAGGTTCGGACAGGACGTTAATGAAAAACTGTTTTTT. V and J are TRBV2 and TRBJ1-4, with TRBD1 matching over 7 bases. Germline assignment: CDR1 SNHLY and CDR2 FYNNEI. With V trimmed by 6 bases and J by 4 bases, 8 bases remained unmatched. This CDR3 is 15 amino acids long.

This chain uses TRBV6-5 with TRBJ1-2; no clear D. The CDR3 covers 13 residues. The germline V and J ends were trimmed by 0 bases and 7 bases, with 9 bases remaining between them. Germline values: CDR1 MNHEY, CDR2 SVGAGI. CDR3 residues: CASSYSRDTGYTF. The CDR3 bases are TGTGCCAGCAGTTACTCGCGCGATACTGGCTACACCTTC.

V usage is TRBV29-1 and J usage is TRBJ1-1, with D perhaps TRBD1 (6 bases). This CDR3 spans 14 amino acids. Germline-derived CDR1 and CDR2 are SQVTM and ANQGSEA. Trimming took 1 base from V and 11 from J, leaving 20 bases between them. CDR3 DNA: TGCAGCGTTGAAGGGGGGGGGCACCCCTCAGGGGCTTTCTTT. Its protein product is CSVEGGGHPSGAFF. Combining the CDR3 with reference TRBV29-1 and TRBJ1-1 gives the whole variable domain SAVISQKPSRDICQRGTSLTIQCQVDSQVTMMFWYRQQPGQSLTLIATANQGSEATYESGFVIDKFPISRPNLTFSTLTVSNMSPEDSSIYLCSVEGGGHPSGAFFGQGTRLTVV.

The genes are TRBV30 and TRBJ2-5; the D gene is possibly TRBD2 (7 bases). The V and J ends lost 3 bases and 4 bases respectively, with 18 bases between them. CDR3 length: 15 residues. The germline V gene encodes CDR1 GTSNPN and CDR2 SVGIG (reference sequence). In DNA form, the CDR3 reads TGTGCCTGGAGGGGGCGGGGGCCTAGGAGAGAGACCCAGTACTTC. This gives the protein CAWRGRGPRRETQYF.

CDR3 region: CASSDYLGTKSGYTF. In DNA form, the CDR3 reads TGTGCCAGCAGTGATTATCTCGGGACAAAAAGTGGCTACACCTTC. The chain links TRBV2 to TRBJ1-2; tentative D call: TRBD1 (6 bases). V lost 3 bases and J 7 bases, leaving 18 bases between the germline ends. This CDR3 region has 15 residues. Germline V lookup: CDR1 SNHLY, CDR2 FYNNEI.

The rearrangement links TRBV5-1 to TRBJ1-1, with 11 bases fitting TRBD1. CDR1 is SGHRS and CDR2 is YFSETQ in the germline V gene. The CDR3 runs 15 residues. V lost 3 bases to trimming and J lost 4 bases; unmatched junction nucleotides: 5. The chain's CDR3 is CASSSGQGAGTEAFF. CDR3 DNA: TGCGCCAGCAGCTCTGGACAGGGGGCGGGCACTGAAGCTTTCTTT.